Below, 3 T cell receptor beta chains from the same sample are listed, as sequenced in a study of cytomegalovirus exposure and HLA in healthy donors. 13 Jbeta primers and 60 Vbeta primers were used for the PCR. Here immunoSEQ multiplex PCR was the method, and the copy in TCRdb shows in-frame clones only, minus some. The table shows 150,000 to 180,000 clones, with approximately 77% occurring only once. Sample: PBMCs. The receptors originated from a man aged 18-30 years in good health and CMV-seronegative.

CDR3 nucleotide sequence: TGTGCCAGCAGCTTTACGGACAGGGCGGCCGGGGAGCTGTTTTTT. Protein product: CASSFTDRAAGELFF. This sequence joins TRBV5-8 and TRBJ2-2; 8 bases are shared with TRBD1. The CDR3 has 15 residues. CDR1 is SGHTS and CDR2 is YDEGEE in the germline V gene. V shed 2 bases, J shed 6 bases, and the junction held 6 bases outside the gene matches.

The chain employs TRBV27 and TRBJ2-3, with D possibly matching TRBD2 (6 bases). The germline gives CDR1 MNHEY, CDR2 SMNVEV (reference sequence). Deletions cut 7 bases from V and 0 bases from J, with 8 bases between. The CDR3 is 13 residues long. The CDR3 is CASMGTSTDTQYF. The CDR3 DNA reads TGTGCCAGCATGGGGACTAGCACAGATACGCAGTATTTT.

The chain couples TRBV27 to TRBJ1-6; 7 nucleotides match TRBD1. From germline, CDR1 is MNHEY and CDR2 SMNVEV (reference sequence). The CDR3 covers 17 residues. With 4 bases clipped from V and 5 bases from J, the junction kept 11 bases outside the gene matches. The CDR3 DNA sequence: TGTGCCAGCAGTTCCCTACCCGGGACAGAGCATAATTCACCCCTCCACTTT. It specifies CASSSLPGTEHNSPLHF.